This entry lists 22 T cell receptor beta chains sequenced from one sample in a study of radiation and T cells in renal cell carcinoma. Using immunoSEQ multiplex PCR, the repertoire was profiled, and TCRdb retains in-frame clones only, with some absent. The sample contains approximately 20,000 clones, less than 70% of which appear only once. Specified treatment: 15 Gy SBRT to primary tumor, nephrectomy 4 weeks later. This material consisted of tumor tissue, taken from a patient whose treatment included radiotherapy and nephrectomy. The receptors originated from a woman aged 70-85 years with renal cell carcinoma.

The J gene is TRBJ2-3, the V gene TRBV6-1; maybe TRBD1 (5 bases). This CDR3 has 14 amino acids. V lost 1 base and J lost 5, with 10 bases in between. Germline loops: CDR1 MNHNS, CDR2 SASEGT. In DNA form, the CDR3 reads TGTGCCAGCAGTGAAGGGCAGGGAAAAGATACGCAGTATTTT. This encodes CASSEGQGKDTQYF.

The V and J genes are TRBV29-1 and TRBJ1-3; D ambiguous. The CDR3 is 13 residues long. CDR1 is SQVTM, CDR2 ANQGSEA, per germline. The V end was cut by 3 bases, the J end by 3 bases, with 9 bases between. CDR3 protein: CSVEIQLGNTIYF. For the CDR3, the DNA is TGCAGCGTTGAGATCCAACTTGGAAACACCATATATTTT.

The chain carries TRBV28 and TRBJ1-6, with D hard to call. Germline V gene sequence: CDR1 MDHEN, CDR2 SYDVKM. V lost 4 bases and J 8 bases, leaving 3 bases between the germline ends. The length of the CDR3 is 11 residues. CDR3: CASSYDSPLHF. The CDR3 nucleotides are TGTGCCAGCAGTTATGATTCACCCCTCCACTTT.

The CDR3 spells CASSLGPRQGSYGYTF. DNA for the CDR3: TGTGCCAGCAGCTTAGGGCCCCGACAGGGGTCTTATGGCTACACCTTC. The V and J genes are TRBV7-6 and TRBJ1-2; 8 bases match TRBD1. Germline trimming cut 1 base from V and 5 bases from J; bases unmatched to any gene: 9. CDR1 is SGHVS, CDR2 FNYEAQ, per germline. The CDR3 spans 16 residues.

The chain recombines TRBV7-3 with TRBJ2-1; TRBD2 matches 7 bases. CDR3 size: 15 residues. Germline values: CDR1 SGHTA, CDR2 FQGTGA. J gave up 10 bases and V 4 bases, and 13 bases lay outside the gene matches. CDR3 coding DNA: TGTGCCAGCAGCTCCCTAGCGGCACTTAACCGGGAGCAGTTCTTC. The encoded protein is CASSSLAALNREQFF.

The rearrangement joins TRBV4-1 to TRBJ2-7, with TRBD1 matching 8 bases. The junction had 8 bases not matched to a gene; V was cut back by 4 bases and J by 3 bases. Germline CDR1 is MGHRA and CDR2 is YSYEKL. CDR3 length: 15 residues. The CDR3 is CASSPHPDRVYEQYF. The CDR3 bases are TGCGCCAGCAGCCCTCATCCGGACAGGGTCTACGAGCAGTACTTC.

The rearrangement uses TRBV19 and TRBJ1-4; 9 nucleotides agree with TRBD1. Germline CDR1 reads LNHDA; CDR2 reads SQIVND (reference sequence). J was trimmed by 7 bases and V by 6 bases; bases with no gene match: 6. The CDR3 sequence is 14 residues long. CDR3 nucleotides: TGTGCCAGTAGGATTACAGGGGGCGGTGAAAAACTGTTTTTT. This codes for CASRITGGGEKLFF. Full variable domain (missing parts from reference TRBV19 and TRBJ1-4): DGGITQSPKYLFRKEGQNVTLSCEQNLNHDAMYWYRQDPGQGLRLIYYSQIVNDFQKGDIAEGYSVSREKKESFPLTVTSAQKNPTAFYLCASRITGGGEKLFFGSGTQLSVL.

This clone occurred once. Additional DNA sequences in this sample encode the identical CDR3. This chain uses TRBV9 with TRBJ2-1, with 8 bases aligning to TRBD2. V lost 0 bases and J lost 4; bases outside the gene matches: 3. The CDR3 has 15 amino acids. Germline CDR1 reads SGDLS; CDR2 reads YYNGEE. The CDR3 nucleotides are TGTGCCAGCAGCGTAGGTAGCGGGGCGTACAATGAGCAGTTCTTC. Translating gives CASSVGSGAYNEQFF. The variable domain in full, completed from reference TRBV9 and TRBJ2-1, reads DSGVTQTPKHLITATGQRVTLRCSPRSGDLSVYWYQQSLDQGLQFLIQYYNGEERAKGNILERFSAQQFPDLHSELNLSSLELGDSALYFCASSVGSGAYNEQFFGPGTRLTVL.

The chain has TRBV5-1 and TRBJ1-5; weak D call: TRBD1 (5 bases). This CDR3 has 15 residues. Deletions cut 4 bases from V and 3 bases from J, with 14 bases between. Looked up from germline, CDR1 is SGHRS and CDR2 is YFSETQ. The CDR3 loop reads CASSASGGNNQPQHF. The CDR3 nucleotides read TGCGCCAGCAGCGCCTCCGGGGGTAACAATCAGCCCCAGCATTTT. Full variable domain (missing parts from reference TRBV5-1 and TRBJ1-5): KAGVTQTPRYLIKTRGQQVTLSCSPISGHRSVSWYQQTPGQGLQFLFEYFSETQRNKGNFPGRFSGRQFSNSRSEMNVSTLELGDSALYLCASSASGGNNQPQHFGDGTRLSIL.

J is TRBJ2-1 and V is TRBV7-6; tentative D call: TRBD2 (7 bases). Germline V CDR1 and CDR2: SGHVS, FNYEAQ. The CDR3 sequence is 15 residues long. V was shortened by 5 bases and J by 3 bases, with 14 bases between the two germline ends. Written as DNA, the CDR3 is TGTGCCAGCAGCCCTGGGGGGGCGGTCTACAATGAGCAGTTCTTC. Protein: CASSPGGAVYNEQFF.

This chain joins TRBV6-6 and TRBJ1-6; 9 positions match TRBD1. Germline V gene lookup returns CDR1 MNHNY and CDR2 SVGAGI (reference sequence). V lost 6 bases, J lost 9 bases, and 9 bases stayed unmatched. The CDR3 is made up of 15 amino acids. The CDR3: CASRGTGGGGSPLHF. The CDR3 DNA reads TGTGCCAGCAGGGGTACAGGGGGCGGCGGTTCACCCCTCCACTTT.

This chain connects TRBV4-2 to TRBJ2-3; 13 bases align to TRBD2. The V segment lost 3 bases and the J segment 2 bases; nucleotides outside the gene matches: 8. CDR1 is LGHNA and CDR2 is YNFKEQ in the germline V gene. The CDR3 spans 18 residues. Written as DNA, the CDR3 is TGTGCCAGCAGCCAGGCACTAGCGGGGGGGGGACTCACAGATACGCAGTATTTT. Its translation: CASSQALAGGGLTDTQYF.

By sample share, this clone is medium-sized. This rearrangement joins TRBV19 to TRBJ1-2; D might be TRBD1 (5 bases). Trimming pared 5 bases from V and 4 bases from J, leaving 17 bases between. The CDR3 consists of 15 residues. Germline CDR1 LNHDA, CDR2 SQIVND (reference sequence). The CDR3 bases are TGTGCCAGTAGTCCCCTACGGGACGGATTCTATGGCTACACCTTC. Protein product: CASSPLRDGFYGYTF.

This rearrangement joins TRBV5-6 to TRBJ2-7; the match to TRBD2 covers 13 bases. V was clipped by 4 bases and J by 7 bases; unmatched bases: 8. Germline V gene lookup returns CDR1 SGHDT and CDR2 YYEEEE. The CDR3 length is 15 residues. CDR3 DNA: TGTGCCAGCAGCCCCACTAGCGGGGGGGCCTGGGAGCAGTACTTC. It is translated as CASSPTSGGAWEQYF.

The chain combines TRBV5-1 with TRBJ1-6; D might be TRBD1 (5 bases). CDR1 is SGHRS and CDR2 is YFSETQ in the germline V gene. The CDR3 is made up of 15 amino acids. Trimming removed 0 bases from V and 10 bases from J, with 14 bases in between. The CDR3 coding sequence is TGCGCCAGCAGCTTGGAAGGCAGGGAGTCATCACCCCTCCACTTT. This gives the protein CASSLEGRESSPLHF.

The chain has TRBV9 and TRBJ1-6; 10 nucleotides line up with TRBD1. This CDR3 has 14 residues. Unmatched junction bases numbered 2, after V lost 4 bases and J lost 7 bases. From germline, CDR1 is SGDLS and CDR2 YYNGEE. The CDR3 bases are TGTGCCAGCAGCCCGGGACAGGGGAATTCACCCCTCCACTTT. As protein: CASSPGQGNSPLHF.

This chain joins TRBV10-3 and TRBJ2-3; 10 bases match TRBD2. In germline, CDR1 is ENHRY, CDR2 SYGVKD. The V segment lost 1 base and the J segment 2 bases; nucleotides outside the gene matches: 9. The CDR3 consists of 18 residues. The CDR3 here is CAISEFPAGGSSTDTQYF. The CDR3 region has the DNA TGTGCCATCAGTGAGTTTCCAGCGGGGGGGTCTTCCACAGATACGCAGTATTTT.

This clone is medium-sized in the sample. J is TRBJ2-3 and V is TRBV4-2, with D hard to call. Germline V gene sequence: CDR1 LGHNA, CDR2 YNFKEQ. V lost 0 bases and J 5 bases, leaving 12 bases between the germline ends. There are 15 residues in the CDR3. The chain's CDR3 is CASSQDMPSRDTQYF. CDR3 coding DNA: TGTGCCAGCAGCCAAGATATGCCTAGTAGAGATACGCAGTATTTT.

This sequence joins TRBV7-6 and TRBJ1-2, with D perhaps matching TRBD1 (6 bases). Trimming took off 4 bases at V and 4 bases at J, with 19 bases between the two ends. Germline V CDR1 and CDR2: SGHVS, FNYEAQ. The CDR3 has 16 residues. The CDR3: CASSSRTAPSFYGYTF. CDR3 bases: TGTGCCAGCAGCTCCCGGACAGCTCCCTCCTTCTATGGCTACACCTTC. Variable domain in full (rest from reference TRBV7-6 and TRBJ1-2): GAGVSQSPRYKVTKRGQDVALRCDPISGHVSLYWYRQALGQGPEFLTYFNYEAQQDKSGLPNDRFSAERPEGSISTLTIQRTEQRDSAMYRCASSSRTAPSFYGYTFGSGTRLTVV.

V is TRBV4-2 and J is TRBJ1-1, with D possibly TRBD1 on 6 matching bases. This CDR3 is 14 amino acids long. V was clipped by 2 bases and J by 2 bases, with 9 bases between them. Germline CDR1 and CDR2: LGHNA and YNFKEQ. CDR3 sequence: CASSQSQGNTEAFF. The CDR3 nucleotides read TGTGCCAGCAGCCAATCACAGGGAAACACTGAAGCTTTCTTT.

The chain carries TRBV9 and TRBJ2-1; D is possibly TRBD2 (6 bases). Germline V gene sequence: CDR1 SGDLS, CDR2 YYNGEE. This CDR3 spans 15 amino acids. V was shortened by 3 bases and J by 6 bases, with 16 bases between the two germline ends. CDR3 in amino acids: CASSAGTLGSNEQFF. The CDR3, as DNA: TGTGCCAGCAGCGCCGGGACTTTGGGTTCCAATGAGCAGTTCTTC.

DNA of the CDR3: TGTGCCAGCAGTTACCCCGCCGGGGACATTCAGTACTTC. Translating it yields CASSYPAGDIQYF. The rearrangement links TRBV2 to TRBJ2-4, with a tentative D call TRBD2 (5 bases). There are 13 residues in the CDR3. Deletions cut 5 bases from V and 8 bases from J, with 13 bases between. Germline CDR1 and CDR2: SNHLY and FYNNEI.